This T cell receptor (beta chain) was documented in a study of blood T cells in healthy people across ages. Study-wide context: Per every two T cells, about one barcoded beta molecule was captured by template switching.

The CDR3 contains 11 residues. Germline V gene sequence: CDR1 SQVTM, CDR2 ANQGSEA. Deletions cut 2 bases from V and 11 bases from J, with 12 bases between. The authors ran a second PCR of about 7 to 11 cycles using a sample-barcoded 5' primer and a J-beta primer mix. MiXCR, applied by TCRdb to the 5' RACE reads, yields one record per CDR3 protein. This table has roughly 700,000 distinct CDR3 sequences, roughly 50% appearing once. This TCR was sampled from a woman in her sixties or seventies in good health. The specimen sequenced was blood. The chain is built from TRBV29-1 and TRBJ2-5; D ambiguous. The chain's CDR3 is CSVELISEQYF. The CDR3 DNA sequence: TGCAGCGTTGAACTTATATCTGAGCAGTACTTC.